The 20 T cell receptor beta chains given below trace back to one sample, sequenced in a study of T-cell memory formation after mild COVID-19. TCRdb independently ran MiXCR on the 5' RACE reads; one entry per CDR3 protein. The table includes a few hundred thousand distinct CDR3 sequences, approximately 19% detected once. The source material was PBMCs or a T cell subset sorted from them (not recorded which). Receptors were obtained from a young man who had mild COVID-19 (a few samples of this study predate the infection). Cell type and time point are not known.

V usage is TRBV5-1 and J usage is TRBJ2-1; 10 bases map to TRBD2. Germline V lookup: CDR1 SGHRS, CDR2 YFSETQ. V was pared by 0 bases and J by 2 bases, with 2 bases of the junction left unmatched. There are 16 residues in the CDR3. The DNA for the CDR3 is TGCGCCAGCAGCTTGGACCTAGCGGGGGCCTACAATGAGCAGTTCTTC. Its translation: CASSLDLAGAYNEQFF. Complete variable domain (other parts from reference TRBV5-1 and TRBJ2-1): KAGVTQTPRYLIKTRGQQVTLSCSPISGHRSVSWYQQTPGQGLQFLFEYFSETQRNKGNFPGRFSGRQFSNSRSEMNVSTLELGDSALYLCASSLDLAGAYNEQFFGPGTRLTVL.

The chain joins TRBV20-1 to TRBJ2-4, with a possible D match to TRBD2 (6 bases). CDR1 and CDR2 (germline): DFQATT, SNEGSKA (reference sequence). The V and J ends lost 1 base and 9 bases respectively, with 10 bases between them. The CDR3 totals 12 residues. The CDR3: CSARVGGGIQYF. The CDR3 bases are TGCAGTGCTAGAGTGGGGGGAGGCATTCAGTACTTC.

CDR3 residues: CASSFSGSEAFF. Here the CDR3 DNA reads TGTGCCAGCAGTTTCTCGGGCAGTGAAGCTTTCTTT. J is TRBJ1-1 and V is TRBV12-3 or TRBV12-4; D ambiguous. V lost 3 bases and J 7 bases, leaving 9 bases between the germline ends. The CDR3 extends over 12 amino acids.

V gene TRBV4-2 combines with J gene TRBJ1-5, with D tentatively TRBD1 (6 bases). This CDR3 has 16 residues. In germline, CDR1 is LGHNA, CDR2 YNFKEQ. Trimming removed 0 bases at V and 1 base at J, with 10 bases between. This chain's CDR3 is CASSQDGGRSNQPQHF. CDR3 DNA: TGTGCCAGCAGCCAAGATGGGGGCCGGAGCAATCAGCCCCAGCATTTT.

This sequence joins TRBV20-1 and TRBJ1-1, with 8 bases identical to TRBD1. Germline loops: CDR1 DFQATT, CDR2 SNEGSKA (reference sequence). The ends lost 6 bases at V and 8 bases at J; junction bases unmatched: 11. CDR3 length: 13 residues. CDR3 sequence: CSARTGRVREAFF. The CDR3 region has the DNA TGCAGTGCCAGGACAGGGCGGGTGCGGGAAGCTTTCTTT.

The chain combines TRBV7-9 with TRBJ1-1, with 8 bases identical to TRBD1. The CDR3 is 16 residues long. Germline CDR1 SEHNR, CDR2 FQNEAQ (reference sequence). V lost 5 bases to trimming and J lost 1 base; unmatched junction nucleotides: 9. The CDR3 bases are TGTGCCAGCAGCATCATAGGGGACAGGAGGAACACTGAAGCTTTCTTT. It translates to CASSIIGDRRNTEAFF.

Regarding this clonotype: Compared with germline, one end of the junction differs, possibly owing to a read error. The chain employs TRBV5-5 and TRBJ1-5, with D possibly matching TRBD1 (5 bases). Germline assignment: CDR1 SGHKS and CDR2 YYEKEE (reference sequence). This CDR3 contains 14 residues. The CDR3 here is CDSSLDTPGQPQHF. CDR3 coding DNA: TGTGACAGCAGCTTGGACACTCCCGGGCAGCCCCAGCATTTT.

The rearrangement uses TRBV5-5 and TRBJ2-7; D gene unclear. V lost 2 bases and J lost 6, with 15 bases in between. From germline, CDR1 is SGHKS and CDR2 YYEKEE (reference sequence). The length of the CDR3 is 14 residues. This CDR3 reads CASSLGPLSGEQYV. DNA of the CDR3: TGTGCCAGCAGCTTAGGCCCCCTTTCAGGCGAGCAGTACGTC.

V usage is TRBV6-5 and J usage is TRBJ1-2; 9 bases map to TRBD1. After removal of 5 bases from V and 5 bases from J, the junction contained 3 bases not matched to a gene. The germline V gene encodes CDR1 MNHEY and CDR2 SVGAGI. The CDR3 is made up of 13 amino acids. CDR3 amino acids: CASSLQGAYGYTF. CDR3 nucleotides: TGTGCCAGCAGTCTACAGGGGGCTTATGGCTACACCTTC.

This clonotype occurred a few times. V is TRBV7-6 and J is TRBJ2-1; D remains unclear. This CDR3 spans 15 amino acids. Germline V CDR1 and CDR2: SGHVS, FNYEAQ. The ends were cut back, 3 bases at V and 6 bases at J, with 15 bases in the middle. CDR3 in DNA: TGTGCCAGCAGCTTCGCGTTTCGGTTGGTCAATGAGCAGTTCTTC. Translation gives CASSFAFRLVNEQFF.

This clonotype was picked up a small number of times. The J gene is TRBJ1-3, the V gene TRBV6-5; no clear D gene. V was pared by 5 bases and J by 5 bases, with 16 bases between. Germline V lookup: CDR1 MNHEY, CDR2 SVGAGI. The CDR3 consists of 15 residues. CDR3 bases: TGTGCCAGCAGTATCTTTCCTGTGGGCCGAAACACCATATATTTT. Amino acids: CASSIFPVGRNTIYF.

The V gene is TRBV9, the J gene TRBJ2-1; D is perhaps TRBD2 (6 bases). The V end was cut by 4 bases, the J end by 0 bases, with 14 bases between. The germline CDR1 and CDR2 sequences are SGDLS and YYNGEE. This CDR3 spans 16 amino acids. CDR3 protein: CASSLEGTPSYNEQFF. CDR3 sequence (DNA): TGTGCCAGCAGCCTCGAGGGGACTCCCTCCTACAATGAGCAGTTCTTC.

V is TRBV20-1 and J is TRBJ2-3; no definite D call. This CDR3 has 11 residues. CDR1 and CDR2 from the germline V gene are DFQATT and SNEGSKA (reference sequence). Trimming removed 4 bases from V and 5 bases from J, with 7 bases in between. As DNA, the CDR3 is TGCAGTGCTATAATCGTAGATACGCAGTATTTT. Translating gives CSAIIVDTQYF.

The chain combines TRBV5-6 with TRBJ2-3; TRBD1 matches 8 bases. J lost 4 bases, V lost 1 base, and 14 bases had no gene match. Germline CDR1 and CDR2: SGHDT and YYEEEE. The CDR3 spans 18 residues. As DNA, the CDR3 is TGTGCCAGCAGCTTGCCGGTTGCCGTGGACAGGGCCGCAGATACGCAGTATTTT. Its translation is CASSLPVAVDRAADTQYF.

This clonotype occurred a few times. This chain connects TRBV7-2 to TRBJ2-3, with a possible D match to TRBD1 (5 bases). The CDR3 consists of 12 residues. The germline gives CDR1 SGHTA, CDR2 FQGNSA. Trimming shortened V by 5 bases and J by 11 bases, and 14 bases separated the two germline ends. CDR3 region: CASSQRTPRQYF. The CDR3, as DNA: TGTGCCAGCAGCCAACGGACACCCAGGCAGTATTTT.

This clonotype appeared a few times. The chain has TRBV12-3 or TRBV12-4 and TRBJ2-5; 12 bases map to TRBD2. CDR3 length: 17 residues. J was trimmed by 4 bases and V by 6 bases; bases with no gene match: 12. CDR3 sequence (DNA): TGTGCCAGCAGACGTACGACTAGCGGGGGACCGCCAGAGACCCAGTACTTC. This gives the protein CASRRTTSGGPPETQYF.

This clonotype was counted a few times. CDR3 sequence (DNA): TGTGCCAGCAGCGTCCTTCCGGGGCAGACCGGGGAGCTGTTTTTT. Amino acid sequence: CASSVLPGQTGELFF. This rearrangement joins TRBV9 to TRBJ2-2; possibly TRBD1 or TRBD2 for D (5 bases each). V dropped 2 bases and J dropped 5 bases, with 13 bases sitting between them. The CDR3 loop spans 15 amino acids. From germline, CDR1 is SGDLS and CDR2 YYNGEE.

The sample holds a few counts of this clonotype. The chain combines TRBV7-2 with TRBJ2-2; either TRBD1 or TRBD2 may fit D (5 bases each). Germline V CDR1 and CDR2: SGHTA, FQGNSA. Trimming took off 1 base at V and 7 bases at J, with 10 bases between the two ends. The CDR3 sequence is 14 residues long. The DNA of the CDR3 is TGTGCCAGCAGCTTAGGGGGGTTTGACGGGGAGCTGTTTTTT. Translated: CASSLGGFDGELFF.

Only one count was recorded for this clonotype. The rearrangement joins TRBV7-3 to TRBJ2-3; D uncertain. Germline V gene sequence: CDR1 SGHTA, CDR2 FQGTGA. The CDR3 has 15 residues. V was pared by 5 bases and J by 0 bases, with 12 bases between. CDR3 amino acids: CASSQGSVSTDTQYF. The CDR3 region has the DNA TGTGCCAGCAGCCAAGGGTCAGTAAGCACAGATACGCAGTATTTT.

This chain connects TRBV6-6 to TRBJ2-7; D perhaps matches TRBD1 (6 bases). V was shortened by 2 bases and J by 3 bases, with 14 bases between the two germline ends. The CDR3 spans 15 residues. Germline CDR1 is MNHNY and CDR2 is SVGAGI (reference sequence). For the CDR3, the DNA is TGTGCCAGCAGTTACACCAGGGGTCCCTACTACGAGCAGTACGTC. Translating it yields CASSYTRGPYYEQYV.